This T cell receptor beta chain derives from a study of T cell changes during pregnancy in multiple sclerosis. Germline loops: CDR1 MNHNY, CDR2 SVGAGI (reference sequence). This CDR3 comprises 15 residues. The V gene lost 2 bases and the J gene lost 2 bases, with 11 bases spanning the gap. Assay: immunoSEQ multiplex PCR; the TCRdb copy retains only in-frame clones and omits some. The data contain about 50,000 clones, around 93% of them singletons. The J gene is TRBJ2-3, the V gene TRBV6-6; D might be TRBD2 (5 bases). The clonotype originates from a female donor with multiple sclerosis, enrolled in a pregnancy study. Sequencing used CD8+ T cells from peripheral blood mononuclear cells, obtained after pregnancy. CDR3 protein: CASSYGGTPTDTQYF. The CDR3 coding sequence is TGTGCCAGCAGTTACGGAGGAACTCCCACAGATACGCAGTATTTT.